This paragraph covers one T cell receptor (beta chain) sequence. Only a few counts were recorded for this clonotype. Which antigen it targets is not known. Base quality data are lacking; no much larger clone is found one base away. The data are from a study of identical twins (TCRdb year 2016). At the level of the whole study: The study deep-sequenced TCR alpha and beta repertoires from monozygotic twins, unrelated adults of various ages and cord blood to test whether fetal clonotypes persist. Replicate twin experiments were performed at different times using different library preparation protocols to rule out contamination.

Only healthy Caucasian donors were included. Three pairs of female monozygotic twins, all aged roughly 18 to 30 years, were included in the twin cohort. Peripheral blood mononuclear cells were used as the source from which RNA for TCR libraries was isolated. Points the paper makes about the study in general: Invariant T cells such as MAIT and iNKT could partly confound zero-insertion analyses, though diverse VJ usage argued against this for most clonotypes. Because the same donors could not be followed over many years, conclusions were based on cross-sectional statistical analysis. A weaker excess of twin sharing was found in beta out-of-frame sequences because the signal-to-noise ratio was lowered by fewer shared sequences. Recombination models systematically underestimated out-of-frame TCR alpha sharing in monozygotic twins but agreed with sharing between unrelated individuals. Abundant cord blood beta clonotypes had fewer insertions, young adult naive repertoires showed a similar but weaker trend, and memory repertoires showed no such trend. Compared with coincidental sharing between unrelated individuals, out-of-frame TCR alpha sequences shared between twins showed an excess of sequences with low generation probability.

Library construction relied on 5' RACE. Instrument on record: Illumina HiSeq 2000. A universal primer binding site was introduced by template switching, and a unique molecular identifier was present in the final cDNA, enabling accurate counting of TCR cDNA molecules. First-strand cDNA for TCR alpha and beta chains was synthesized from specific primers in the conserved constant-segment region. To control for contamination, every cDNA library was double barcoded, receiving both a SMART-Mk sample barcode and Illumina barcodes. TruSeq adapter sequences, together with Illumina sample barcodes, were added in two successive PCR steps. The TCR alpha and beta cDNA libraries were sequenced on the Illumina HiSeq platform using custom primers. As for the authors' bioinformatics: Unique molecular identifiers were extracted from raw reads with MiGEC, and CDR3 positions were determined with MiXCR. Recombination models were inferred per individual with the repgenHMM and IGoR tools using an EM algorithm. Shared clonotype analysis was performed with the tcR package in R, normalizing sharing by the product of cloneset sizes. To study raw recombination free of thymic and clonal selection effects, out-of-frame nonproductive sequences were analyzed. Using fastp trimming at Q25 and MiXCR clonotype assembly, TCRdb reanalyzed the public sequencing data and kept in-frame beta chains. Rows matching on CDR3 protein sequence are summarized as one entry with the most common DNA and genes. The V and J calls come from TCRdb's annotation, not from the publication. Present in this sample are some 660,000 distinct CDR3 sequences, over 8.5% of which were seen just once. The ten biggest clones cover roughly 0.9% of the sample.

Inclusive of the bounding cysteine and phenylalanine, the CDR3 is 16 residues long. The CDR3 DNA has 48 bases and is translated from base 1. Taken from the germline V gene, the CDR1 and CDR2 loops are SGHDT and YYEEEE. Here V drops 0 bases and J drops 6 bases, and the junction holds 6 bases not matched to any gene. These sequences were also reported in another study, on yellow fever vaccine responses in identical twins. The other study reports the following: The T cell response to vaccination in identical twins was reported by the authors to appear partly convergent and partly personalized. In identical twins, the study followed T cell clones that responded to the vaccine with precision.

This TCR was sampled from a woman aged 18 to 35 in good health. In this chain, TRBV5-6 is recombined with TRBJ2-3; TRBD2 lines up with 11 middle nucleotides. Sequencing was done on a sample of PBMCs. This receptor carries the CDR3 CASSLGSGTSGDTQYF. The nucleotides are TGTGCCAGCAGCTTGGGTAGTGGGACTAGCGGTGATACGCAGTATTTT.